This is a list of T cell receptor beta chains from one sample in a study of OX40 agonist ivuxolimab in advanced cancers. Clones were sequenced by immunoSEQ multiplex PCR, and TCRdb holds only the in-frame ones, with some missing. The profile shows around 90,000 clones, approximately 90% of them singletons. The input for sequencing was CD4+ or CD8+ T cells sorted from blood, taken in a trial of the OX40 agonist ivuxolimab. These receptors originate from an adult with an advanced solid tumor such as melanoma, head and neck, liver or kidney cancer. The CDR3 runs from the conserved cysteine through the conserved F or W. The D gene is left open where the match is weak. Some rows mark clone size as missing; the rest say once, few, many or name a class of expanded clone.

CDR3aa: CASSLEAGGYEQYF
CDR3nt: TGTGCCAGCAGCCTCGAGGCGGGAGGCTACGAGCAGTACTTC
j_gene: TRBJ2-7
d_gene: TRBD2
v_gene: TRBV9
abundance: -

CDR3aa: CASSDKQSLLFGQYF
CDR3nt: TGTGCCAGCAGTGACAAACAGAGCCTCCTGTTTGGGCAGTACTTC
j_gene: TRBJ2-7
d_gene: -
v_gene: TRBV6-1
abundance: -

CDR3aa: CASSEPPTLLYEQYF
CDR3nt: TGTGCCAGCAGTGAGCCCCCGACACTGCTCTACGAGCAGTACTTC
j_gene: TRBJ2-7
d_gene: -
v_gene: TRBV6-1
abundance: once

CDR3aa: CASSPRQAGTEAFF
CDR3nt: TGTGCCAGCAGCCCAAGACAGGCGGGGACTGAAGCTTTCTTT
j_gene: TRBJ1-1
d_gene: -
v_gene: TRBV7-9
abundance: once

CDR3aa: CASSLVAGVNTDTQYF
CDR3nt: TGTGCCAGCAGCTTGGTGGCGGGGGTTAACACAGATACGCAGTATTTT
j_gene: TRBJ2-3
d_gene: TRBD2
v_gene: TRBV7-6
abundance: -

CDR3aa: CASTSTGDYEQFF
CDR3nt: TGTGCCAGCACCTCCACCGGGGATTATGAGCAGTTCTTC
j_gene: TRBJ2-1
d_gene: -
v_gene: TRBV6-5
abundance: -

CDR3aa: CASSPPGDMTQYF
CDR3nt: TGTGCCAGCTCACCACCGGGGGATATGACCCAGTACTTC
j_gene: TRBJ2-5
d_gene: -
v_gene: TRBV18
abundance: -

CDR3aa: CASSEGLAGADTQYF
CDR3nt: TGTGCCAGCAGTGAAGGACTAGCGGGAGCAGATACGCAGTATTTT
j_gene: TRBJ2-3
d_gene: TRBD2
v_gene: TRBV6-1
abundance: -

CDR3aa: CASSFGIPTQYF
CDR3nt: TGTGCCAGCAGCTTTGGGATCCCGACCCAGTACTTC
j_gene: TRBJ2-5
d_gene: -
v_gene: TRBV11-3
abundance: -

CDR3aa: CASSSSTSNTEAFF
CDR3nt: TGTGCCAGCAGCTCATCGACATCGAACACTGAAGCTTTCTTT
j_gene: TRBJ1-1
d_gene: -
v_gene: TRBV7-9
abundance: -

CDR3aa: CASITSEDRDPYEQYF
CDR3nt: TGTGCCAGCATCACCTCAGAGGACAGGGACCCCTACGAGCAGTACTTC
j_gene: TRBJ2-7
d_gene: -
v_gene: TRBV21-1
abundance: -

CDR3aa: CASSQGTGLIANYGYTF
CDR3nt: TGTGCCAGTAGCCAAGGGACAGGCCTCATCGCTAACTATGGCTACACCTTC
j_gene: TRBJ1-2
d_gene: TRBD1
v_gene: TRBV19
abundance: -

CDR3aa: CASSPTDRASYEQYF
CDR3nt: TGTGCCAGCAGCCCAACCGACAGGGCTTCCTACGAGCAGTACTTC
j_gene: TRBJ2-7
d_gene: TRBD1
v_gene: TRBV7-9
abundance: -

CDR3aa: CASSSDREEDTQYF
CDR3nt: TGTGCCAGCAGCTCCGACAGGGAAGAAGATACGCAGTATTTT
j_gene: TRBJ2-3
d_gene: TRBD1
v_gene: TRBV11-3
abundance: -

CDR3aa: CASSVNPGTASYEQYF
CDR3nt: TGTGCCAGCAGCGTCAACCCCGGGACAGCGTCCTACGAGCAGTACTTC
j_gene: TRBJ2-7
d_gene: TRBD1
v_gene: TRBV9
abundance: few

CDR3aa: CAWSTGTGANVLTF
CDR3nt: TGTGCCTGGTCCACAGGGACTGGGGCCAACGTCCTGACTTTC
j_gene: TRBJ2-6
d_gene: -
v_gene: TRBV30
abundance: -

CDR3aa: CASSSLAGSSYEQYF
CDR3nt: TGCGCCAGCAGCTCGCTAGCGGGAAGCTCCTACGAGCAGTACTTC
j_gene: TRBJ2-7
d_gene: TRBD2
v_gene: TRBV5-1
abundance: -

CDR3aa: CAWIGSTGYTF
CDR3nt: TGTGCCTGGATTGGCAGTACCGGCTACACCTTC
j_gene: TRBJ1-2
d_gene: -
v_gene: TRBV30
abundance: -

CDR3aa: CASSLGPADTQYF
CDR3nt: TGTGCCAGCAGCTTAGGTCCGGCAGATACGCAGTATTTT
j_gene: TRBJ2-3
d_gene: -
v_gene: TRBV13
abundance: -

CDR3aa: CASRRVDTQYF
CDR3nt: TGTGCCAGTAGGCGCGTCGATACGCAGTATTTT
j_gene: TRBJ2-3
d_gene: -
v_gene: TRBV19
abundance: once

CDR3aa: CASSKYRTENTEAFF
CDR3nt: TGTGCCAGCAGCAAATATCGGACAGAGAACACTGAAGCTTTCTTT
j_gene: TRBJ1-1
d_gene: -
v_gene: TRBV21-1
abundance: -

CDR3aa: CASSLEGRTYGYTF
CDR3nt: TGCGCCAGCAGCTTGGAGGGACGAACCTATGGCTACACCTTC
j_gene: TRBJ1-2
d_gene: -
v_gene: TRBV5-1
abundance: -

CDR3aa: CASSLAGGTLGYTF
CDR3nt: TGTGCCAGCAGCTTAGCGGGTGGGACATTGGGCTACACCTTC
j_gene: TRBJ1-2
d_gene: -
v_gene: TRBV7-8
abundance: -

CDR3aa: CASSLSGADLSTNEKLFF
CDR3nt: TGCGCCAGCAGCTTGTCAGGGGCAGATTTGTCAACTAATGAAAAACTGTTTTTT
j_gene: TRBJ1-4
d_gene: -
v_gene: TRBV5-1
abundance: -

CDR3aa: CAWNVAGLPTF
CDR3nt: TGTGCCTGGAATGTGGCGGGGCTCCCCACCTTC
j_gene: TRBJ1-2
d_gene: -
v_gene: TRBV30
abundance: few

CDR3aa: CASSLGGGSYNEQFF
CDR3nt: TGTGCCAGCAGCTTAGGGGGTGGGTCCTACAATGAGCAGTTCTTC
j_gene: TRBJ2-1
d_gene: -
v_gene: TRBV7-3
abundance: -

CDR3aa: CSVGGLVSNEQFF
CDR3nt: TGCAGCGTTGGCGGACTAGTGAGTAATGAGCAGTTCTTC
j_gene: TRBJ2-1
d_gene: TRBD2
v_gene: TRBV29-1
abundance: once

CDR3aa: CASSWRGTSNQPQHF
CDR3nt: TGTGCCAGTAGTTGGAGAGGCACTAGCAATCAGCCCCAGCATTTT
j_gene: TRBJ1-5
d_gene: -
v_gene: TRBV19
abundance: -

CDR3aa: CASSEVASGPYEQYF
CDR3nt: TGTGCCAGCAGTGAAGTGGCTAGCGGCCCCTACGAGCAGTACTTC
j_gene: TRBJ2-7
d_gene: TRBD2
v_gene: TRBV2
abundance: -

CDR3aa: CASSVGQGSYEQYF
CDR3nt: TGCGCCAGCAGCGTGGGACAGGGATCCTACGAGCAGTACTTC
j_gene: TRBJ2-7
d_gene: TRBD1
v_gene: TRBV5-1
abundance: -